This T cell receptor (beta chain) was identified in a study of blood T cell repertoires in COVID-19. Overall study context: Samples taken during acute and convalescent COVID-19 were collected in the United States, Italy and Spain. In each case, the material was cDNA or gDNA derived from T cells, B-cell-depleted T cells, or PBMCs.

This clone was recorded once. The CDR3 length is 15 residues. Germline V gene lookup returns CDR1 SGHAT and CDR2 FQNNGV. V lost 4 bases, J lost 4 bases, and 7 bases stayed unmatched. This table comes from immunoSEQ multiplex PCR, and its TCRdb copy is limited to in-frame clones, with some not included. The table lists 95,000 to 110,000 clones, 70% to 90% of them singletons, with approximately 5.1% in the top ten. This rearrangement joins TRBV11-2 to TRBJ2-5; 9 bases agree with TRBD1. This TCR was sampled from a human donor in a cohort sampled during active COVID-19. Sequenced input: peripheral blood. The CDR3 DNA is TGTGCCAGCAGCTATCGACAGGGGGTTGGAGAGACCCAGTACTTC. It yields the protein CASSYRQGVGETQYF.